Shown below are 32 T cell receptor beta chains from a single sample sequenced in a study of T cell responses to AZD1222 COVID-19 vaccine (dated by TCRdb to about 2021). The receptor library was made with the immunoSEQ multiplex PCR assay. Drawn from immuneACCESS, this table holds only the in-frame rearrangements with V and J called that TCRdb kept. Clones are partly lost; checked studies trace under half to an unresolved V gene and leave the rest unexplained. This sample comprises about 200,000 clones, approximately 93% of them detected only once. 1% of the sample is taken by the ten largest. The intended sense of this specimen's time point label: about 28 days (+/-7) after the second vaccine dose. This specimen was peripheral blood, taken 28 days after the second AZD1222 dose. The receptors were gathered from an adult who received the AZD1222 COVID-19 vaccine.

The V call is TRBV3-1 (or the pseudogene TRBV3-2), the J call TRBJ1-1; weak D call: TRBD1 (5 bases). V was trimmed by 4 bases and J by 4 bases, leaving 13 bases between them. This CDR3 has 14 residues. CDR1 and CDR2 (germline): LGHDT, YNNKEL (reference sequence). CDR3 residues: CASSPRVTSTEAFF. In nucleotides, the CDR3 is TGTGCCAGCAGCCCCAGGGTGACGAGCACTGAAGCTTTCTTT.

The genes are TRBV19 and TRBJ2-7; D ambiguous. Germline values: CDR1 LNHDA, CDR2 SQIVND (reference sequence). The length of the CDR3 is 15 residues. V was cut by 2 bases and J by 4 bases, with 15 bases left in between. CDR3 residues: CASSIIRDGWYEQYF. The DNA for the CDR3 is TGTGCCAGTAGTATAATTAGGGATGGATGGTACGAGCAGTACTTC.

The chain carries TRBV3-1 (or the pseudogene TRBV3-2) and TRBJ1-2, with D hard to call. CDR3 length equals 16 residues. Trimming took 0 bases from V and 0 from J, leaving 11 bases between them. Germline CDR1 is LGHDT and CDR2 is YNNKEL (reference sequence). CDR3 bases: TGTGCCAGCAGCCAAGATTTAGCAGCCCCTAACTATGGCTACACCTTC. Its translation: CASSQDLAAPNYGYTF.

V is TRBV2 and J is TRBJ1-4; TRBD1 aligns across 9 bases. This CDR3 region has 14 residues. Germline assignment: CDR1 SNHLY and CDR2 FYNNEI. V trimming: 5 bases; J trimming: 6 bases; junction bases outside the gene matches: 4. CDR3 loop: CASSSRQGDEKLFF. CDR3 DNA: TGTGCCAGCAGTTCTAGACAGGGGGATGAAAAACTGTTTTTT.

This chain joins TRBV19 and TRBJ1-2, with D possibly being TRBD1 (5 bases). CDR3 size: 14 residues. Looked up from germline, CDR1 is LNHDA and CDR2 is SQIVND (reference sequence). V lost 8 bases, J lost 4 bases, and 17 bases lay in between. The CDR3 reads CASRLGREGYGYTF. The CDR3 DNA is TGTGCCAGTCGTTTGGGCAGGGAGGGCTATGGCTACACCTTC. The full variable domain, in which reference TRBV19 and TRBJ1-2 provide the parts outside the CDR3, is DGGITQSPKYLFRKEGQNVTLSCEQNLNHDAMYWYRQDPGQGLRLIYYSQIVNDFQKGDIAEGYSVSREKKESFPLTVTSAQKNPTAFYLCASRLGREGYGYTFGSGTRLTVV.

The V and J genes are TRBV19 and TRBJ1-3; D gene ambiguous. There are 15 residues in the CDR3. V was shortened by 7 bases and J by 3 bases, with 16 bases between the two germline ends. Germline V gene lookup returns CDR1 LNHDA and CDR2 SQIVND (reference sequence). The CDR3 here is CASMTVPTSGNTIYF. The CDR3 DNA reads TGTGCCAGTATGACGGTCCCAACTAGTGGAAACACCATATATTTT.

The chain couples TRBV9 to TRBJ2-3, with 8 positions matching TRBD1. CDR3 size: 15 residues. The V and J ends lost 2 bases and 2 bases, in that order; junction bases with no gene match: 4. Germline values: CDR1 SGDLS, CDR2 YYNGEE. The CDR3 DNA reads as TGTGCCAGCAGCGTTGACCAGGGGGCCACAGATACGCAGTATTTT. Protein product: CASSVDQGATDTQYF.

V and J are TRBV24-1 and TRBJ2-3; TRBD1 aligns across 7 bases. Per the germline V gene, CDR1 is KGHDR and CDR2 is SFDVKD. The CDR3 runs 14 residues. Germline trimming cut 2 bases from V and 4 bases from J; bases unmatched to any gene: 2. CDR3 amino acids: CATSDSTGADTQYF. CDR3 nucleotides: TGTGCCACCAGTGATTCAACAGGGGCAGATACGCAGTATTTT.

V and J are TRBV3-1 (or the pseudogene TRBV3-2) and TRBJ1-2; D gene uncertain. This CDR3 region has 12 residues. Germline CDR1 is LGHDT and CDR2 is YNNKEL (reference sequence). V was trimmed by 1 base and J by 10 bases, leaving 10 bases between them. The CDR3 coding sequence is TGTGCCAGCAGCCAAGGCAGACACGACTACACCTTC. Translated, it gives CASSQGRHDYTF.

The rearrangement uses TRBV5-1 and TRBJ2-1, with 9 bases lining up with TRBD2. CDR1 is SGHRS and CDR2 is YFSETQ in the germline V gene. The CDR3 is 15 amino acids. J gave up 8 bases and V 4 bases, and 10 bases lay outside the gene matches. CDR3 amino acids: CASSLWKRGVDEQFF. The CDR3, as DNA: TGCGCCAGCAGCCTATGGAAGCGGGGGGTGGATGAGCAGTTCTTC.

This chain connects TRBV19 to TRBJ1-2, with a weak D call TRBD1 (5 bases). This CDR3 has 14 residues. The germline V gene encodes CDR1 LNHDA and CDR2 SQIVND (reference sequence). Trimming cost V 3 bases and J 8 bases, with 16 bases left between them. In DNA, the CDR3 is TGTGCCAGTAGTATCTCCGGGACGCGGTACGGCTACACCTTC. Its protein is CASSISGTRYGYTF.

The rearrangement links TRBV6-2 or TRBV6-3 to TRBJ2-5, with a weak D call TRBD2 (5 bases). Between the trimmed V and J ends, which lost 5 bases and 4 bases, there was a span of 14 bases. Germline-derived CDR1 and CDR2 are MNHEY and SVGEGT. There are 14 residues in the CDR3. The CDR3 coding sequence is TGTGCCAGCAGTCCCGGCGGGCTTGGAGAGACCCAGTACTTC. This translates into CASSPGGLGETQYF.

This clone has only a few counts. The rearrangement joins TRBV2 to TRBJ1-3, with D unresolved. CDR3 length equals 14 residues. V lost 3 bases to trimming and J lost 5 bases, with 11 bases between them. Germline loops: CDR1 SNHLY, CDR2 FYNNEI. The CDR3 nucleotides are TGTGCCAGCAGTGATGGGGTGTTAAGAAACACCATATATTTT. Its protein is CASSDGVLRNTIYF.

V and J are TRBV5-1 and TRBJ2-1, with 9 bases lining up with TRBD2. Per germline, CDR1 SGHRS and CDR2 YFSETQ. Trimming at V came to 2 bases and at J to 4 bases, leaving 4 bases not matched to a gene. CDR3 length equals 15 residues. CDR3: CASSFSGGAYNEQFF. CDR3 DNA sequence: TGCGCCAGCAGCTTTAGCGGGGGAGCTTACAATGAGCAGTTCTTC.

The chain has TRBV7-2 and TRBJ1-1; 8 positions match TRBD1. Looked up from germline, CDR1 is SGHTA and CDR2 is FQGNSA. CDR3 length equals 15 residues. The J segment lost 0 bases and the V segment lost 4 bases, leaving 4 bases of the junction unmatched. CDR3: CASSWDRRLNTEAFF. For the CDR3, the DNA is TGTGCCAGCAGCTGGGACAGGAGGCTGAACACTGAAGCTTTCTTT.

CDR3 region: CASSEVKTVIYEQYF. The CDR3 coding sequence is TGTGCCAGCAGTGAAGTAAAGACAGTTATTTACGAGCAGTACTTC. The V call is TRBV2, the J call TRBJ2-7; TRBD1 might be the D (5 bases). The CDR3 contains 15 residues. Trimming shortened V by 1 base and J by 4 bases, and 14 bases separated the two germline ends. CDR1 is SNHLY, CDR2 FYNNEI, per germline.

The V gene is TRBV18, the J gene TRBJ2-1, with D possibly TRBD1 on 6 matching bases. The CDR3 runs to 13 residues. Germline V gene data show CDR1 as KGHSH and CDR2 as LQKENI. V was pared by 3 bases and J by 10 bases, with 13 bases between. For the CDR3, the DNA is TGTGCCAGCTCACCGCAGGGGAAGGGGGAGCAGTTCTTC. Translated: CASSPQGKGEQFF.

The chain employs TRBV10-3 and TRBJ2-7, with no clear D. This CDR3 has 11 amino acids. From germline, CDR1 is ENHRY and CDR2 SYGVKD. Trimming took off 0 bases at V and 7 bases at J, with 4 bases between the two ends. The CDR3 DNA reads as TGTGCCATCAGTGAGTCGAGGGAGCAGTACTTC. It specifies CAISESREQYF.

This chain links TRBV5-1 with TRBJ2-3; D might be TRBD1 (7 bases). CDR3 length: 12 amino acids. Germline CDR1 reads SGHRS; CDR2 reads YFSETQ. Trimming pared 7 bases from V and 3 bases from J, leaving 9 bases between. The CDR3 loop reads CASQGGTDTQYF. DNA for the CDR3: TGCGCCAGCCAGGGGGGTACAGATACGCAGTATTTT.

The chain's CDR3 is CASSLGQGTTNEKLFF. CDR3 bases: TGCGCCAGCAGCTTAGGACAGGGAACAACTAATGAAAAACTGTTTTTT. The chain has TRBV5-1 and TRBJ1-4; 8 bases match TRBD1. Germline lookup yields CDR1 SGHRS and CDR2 YFSETQ. CDR3 length: 16 residues. Trimming cost V 2 bases and J 0 bases; bases outside gene matches: 3.

The J gene is TRBJ1-5, the V gene TRBV19; D unclear. The CDR3 extends over 14 amino acids. Looked up from germline, CDR1 is LNHDA and CDR2 is SQIVND (reference sequence). V dropped 8 bases and J dropped 0 bases, with 11 bases sitting between them. CDR3 loop: CASGLPNSNQPQHF. The CDR3 DNA reads as TGTGCCAGTGGCCTTCCTAATAGCAATCAGCCCCAGCATTTT.

J is TRBJ1-2 and V is TRBV28; D is possibly TRBD1 (6 bases). The germline gives CDR1 MDHEN, CDR2 SYDVKM. V was shortened by 2 bases and J by 4 bases, with 11 bases between the two germline ends. The CDR3 is 14 amino acids. The CDR3, as DNA: TGTGCCAGCAGTTTAAGGGGGGCGCCCTATGGCTACACCTTC. It is translated as CASSLRGAPYGYTF.

The chain recombines TRBV11-2 with TRBJ2-1; no clear D. The V end was cut by 0 bases, the J end by 8 bases, with 11 bases between. Germline V gene lookup returns CDR1 SGHAT and CDR2 FQNNGV. CDR3 length: 14 amino acids. The CDR3 sequence is CASSLDDHWDEQFF. Written as DNA, the CDR3 is TGTGCCAGCAGCTTAGATGACCATTGGGATGAGCAGTTCTTC.

The chain recombines TRBV19 with TRBJ2-7; 9 bases are a match to TRBD1. V dropped 5 bases and J dropped 0; count of bases not matched to a gene: 5. The CDR3 runs 15 residues. The germline V gene encodes CDR1 LNHDA and CDR2 SQIVND (reference sequence). The CDR3 is CASSPQTGGSYEQYF. The DNA for the CDR3 is TGTGCCAGTAGTCCCCAGACAGGGGGCTCCTACGAGCAGTACTTC.

V usage is TRBV5-1 and J usage is TRBJ1-3; D is perhaps TRBD1 (5 bases). The germline gives CDR1 SGHRS, CDR2 YFSETQ. This CDR3 region has 14 residues. Between the trimmed V and J ends, which lost 0 bases and 4 bases, there was a span of 8 bases. CDR3 sequence reads: CASSLAGAGNTIYF. CDR3 DNA: TGCGCCAGCAGCTTGGCCGGGGCGGGAAACACCATATATTTT.

The CDR3 protein is CASRGGDRLTGELFF. CDR3 bases: TGTGCCAGTAGAGGCGGGGACAGACTCACCGGGGAGCTGTTTTTT. J is TRBJ2-2 and V is TRBV19; possibly TRBD1 for D (7 bases). Germline assignment: CDR1 LNHDA and CDR2 SQIVND (reference sequence). The CDR3 runs to 15 residues. The V and J ends lost 6 bases and 4 bases respectively, with 15 bases between them.

The gene calls are TRBV18 and TRBJ1-1; 7 nucleotides line up with TRBD1. Germline lookup yields CDR1 KGHSH and CDR2 LQKENI. The J segment lost 2 bases and the V segment lost 3 bases, leaving 9 bases of the junction unmatched. The length of the CDR3 is 16 residues. The CDR3 sequence is CASSPSRDRANTEAFF. The CDR3 nucleotides are TGTGCCAGCTCACCCTCTAGAGACAGGGCCAACACTGAAGCTTTCTTT.

This rearrangement joins TRBV9 to TRBJ2-3; no definite D call. V lost 1 base to trimming and J lost 2 bases, with 11 bases between them. The CDR3 is made up of 15 amino acids. The V gene's germline CDR1 is SGDLS and CDR2 YYNGEE. The CDR3 is CASSVNGQDTDTQYF. The CDR3 region has the DNA TGTGCCAGCAGCGTAAATGGGCAGGACACAGATACGCAGTATTTT.

This clone appeared a few times. CDR3 sequence: CASSPRTGNDSPLHF. The CDR3 DNA reads TGTGCCAGCAGTCCCCGGACAGGGAATGATTCACCCCTCCACTTT. The chain links TRBV6-5 to TRBJ1-6; 8 bases match TRBD1. With 5 bases clipped from V and 8 bases from J, the junction kept 8 bases outside the gene matches. The CDR3 is 15 residues long. Germline loops: CDR1 MNHEY, CDR2 SVGAGI.

The chain joins TRBV7-2 to TRBJ2-7, with 7 bases identical to TRBD2. With V trimmed by 5 bases and J by 4 bases, 2 bases remained unmatched. The CDR3 loop spans 12 amino acids. Per germline, CDR1 SGHTA and CDR2 FQGNSA. CDR3 loop: CASSVGRYEQYF. Here the CDR3 DNA reads TGTGCCAGCAGCGTCGGGAGGTACGAGCAGTACTTC.

The chain recombines TRBV4-2 with TRBJ2-7; D is unclear. This CDR3 contains 13 residues. The germline V and J ends were trimmed by 2 bases and 5 bases, with 10 bases remaining between them. Germline loops: CDR1 LGHNA, CDR2 YNFKEQ. The CDR3 coding sequence is TGTGCCAGCAGCCAAACCCTTTCCGACGAGCAGTACTTC. Its translation: CASSQTLSDEQYF.

The chain employs TRBV2 and TRBJ2-1; D not resolved. This CDR3 comprises 14 residues. Per germline, CDR1 SNHLY and CDR2 FYNNEI. The V gene lost 0 bases and the J gene lost 12 bases, with 15 bases spanning the gap. CDR3 loop: CASSEALSRPRQFF. CDR3 in DNA: TGTGCCAGCAGTGAAGCGCTTTCCAGGCCCAGGCAGTTCTTC.